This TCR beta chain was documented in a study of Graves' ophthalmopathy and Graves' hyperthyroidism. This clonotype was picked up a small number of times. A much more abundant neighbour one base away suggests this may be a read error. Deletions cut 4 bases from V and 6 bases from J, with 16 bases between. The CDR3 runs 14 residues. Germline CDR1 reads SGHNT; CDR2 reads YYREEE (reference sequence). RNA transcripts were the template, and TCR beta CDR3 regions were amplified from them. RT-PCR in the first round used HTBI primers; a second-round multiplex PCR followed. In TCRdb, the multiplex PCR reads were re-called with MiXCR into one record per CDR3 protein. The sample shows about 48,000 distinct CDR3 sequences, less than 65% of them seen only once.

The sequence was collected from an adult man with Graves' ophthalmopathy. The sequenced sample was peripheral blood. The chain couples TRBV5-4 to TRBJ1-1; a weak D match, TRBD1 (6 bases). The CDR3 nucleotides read TGTGCCAGCAGCCCCGGGGAGGGGGTTGCTGAAGCTTTCTTT. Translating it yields CASSPGEGVAEAFF.